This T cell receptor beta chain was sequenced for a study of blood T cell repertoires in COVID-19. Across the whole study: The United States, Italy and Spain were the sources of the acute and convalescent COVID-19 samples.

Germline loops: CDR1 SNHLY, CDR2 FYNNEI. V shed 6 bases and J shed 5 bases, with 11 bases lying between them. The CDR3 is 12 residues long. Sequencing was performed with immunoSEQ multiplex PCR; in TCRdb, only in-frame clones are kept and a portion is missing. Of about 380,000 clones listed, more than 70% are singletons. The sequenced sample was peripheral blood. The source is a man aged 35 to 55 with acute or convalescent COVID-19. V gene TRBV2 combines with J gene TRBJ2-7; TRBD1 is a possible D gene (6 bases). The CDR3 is CASSRTVHEQYF. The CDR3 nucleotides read TGTGCCAGCAGCCGGACAGTCCACGAGCAGTACTTC.